Sequencing of this TCR beta chain was carried out in a study of blood T cell repertoires in COVID-19. The overall study: Nucleic acid was either cDNA or gDNA, and it came from T cells, B-cell-depleted T cells, or PBMCs.

Per germline, CDR1 SGHNT and CDR2 YENEEA. CDR3 length equals 16 residues. Trimming left V 9 bases short and J 1 base short, with 20 bases between. This clone appeared a single time. Profiled with immunoSEQ multiplex PCR; TCRdb holds only in-frame clones, not every one. Found here are about 210,000 clones, about three quarters of them singletons; the top ten hold around 7.7%. The TCR comes from a woman between 65 and 79 years old with acute or convalescent COVID-19. The genes are TRBV11-3 and TRBJ2-3; a weak D match, TRBD2 (6 bases). The sample taken for sequencing was peripheral blood. The CDR3 here is CARAPCRRDCTDTQYF. CDR3 DNA: TGTGCCAGGGCCCCCTGCCGCCGGGACTGCACAGATACGCAGTATTTT.